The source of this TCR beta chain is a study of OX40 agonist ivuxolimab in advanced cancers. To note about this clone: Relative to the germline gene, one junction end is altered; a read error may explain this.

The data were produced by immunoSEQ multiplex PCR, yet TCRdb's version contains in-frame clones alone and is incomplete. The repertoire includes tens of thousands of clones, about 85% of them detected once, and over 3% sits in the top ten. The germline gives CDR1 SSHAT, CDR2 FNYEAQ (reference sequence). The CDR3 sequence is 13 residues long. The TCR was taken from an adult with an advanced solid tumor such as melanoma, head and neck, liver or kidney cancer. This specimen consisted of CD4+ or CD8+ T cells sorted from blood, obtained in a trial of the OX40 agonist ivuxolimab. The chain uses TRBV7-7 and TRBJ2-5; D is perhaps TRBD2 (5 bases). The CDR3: CASSLGGRETQYF. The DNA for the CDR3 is TGTGCTAGCAGCTTAGGAGGAAGAGAGACCCAGTACTTC.